This TCR beta chain is drawn from a study of beta chain features in type 1 diabetes. Study at large: Healthy donors and patients showed comparable age, gender and cell yields. General observations from the study: Across all four CD4+ subsets, people with type 1 diabetes showed modestly shorter TCRB CDR3s.

Investigators reverse transcribed all isolated RNA, so they sequenced expressed TCRB transcripts. Repertoires were generated with immunoSEQ multiplex PCR, while TCRdb's copy carries only in-frame clones and drops some. The table lists around 200,000 clones, about 13% of them singletons. This clone appeared a few times. As yet, its antigen is unknown. This CDR3 has 15 amino acids. Trimming took 5 bases from V and 1 from J, leaving 11 bases between them. Germline V gene sequence: CDR1 MDHEN, CDR2 SYDVKM. Cell sorting via CD45RO/CCR7/CD25/CD127/CD95/CD27 was performed to obtain CD4+ naive, central memory, regulatory and stem cell-like memory cells.

The receptor's source is a woman between 18 and 29 years old in good health. This chain links TRBV28 with TRBJ2-2; perhaps TRBD2 as D (6 bases). The specimen was central memory CD4+ T cells from blood. CDR3 nucleotides: TGTGCCAGCAGTCCCCGGGGACTGAACACCGGGGAGCTGTTTTTT. It codes for CASSPRGLNTGELFF.